This T cell receptor (beta chain) was identified during a study of T cells in Graves' hyperthyroidism and ophthalmopathy. Authors of the study amplified TCR beta CDR3 regions from RNA transcripts. In the first-round RT-PCR of the TCR CDR3, the HTBI primer set was used. TCRdb ran MiXCR on the multiplex PCR reads and lists one entry per CDR3 protein. Among some 440,000 distinct CDR3 sequences listed, about 15% were seen once. General study results and limits: A 13 V-J model separated ophthalmopathy from stable hyperthyroidism. Model-based prediction identified ophthalmopathy a median 6.5 months prior to its onset.

In the case of this clonotype: Antigen unknown.

Germline lookup yields CDR1 MRHNA and CDR2 SNTAGT. The CDR3 has 13 residues. V was shortened by 6 bases and J by 7 bases, with 12 bases between the two germline ends. The TCR sequence derives from a woman younger than 30 with Graves' hyperthyroidism. The sample comprised blood. This chain links TRBV6-4 with TRBJ2-2; the D gene could be TRBD1 or TRBD2 (5 bases each). DNA of the CDR3: TGTGCCAGCAGCCTCGAGGGGTTCGGGGAGCTGTTTTTT. Translated: CASSLEGFGELFF.